This TCR beta chain was recovered during a study of CD8+ T cells in alopecia areata. This CDR3 spans 17 amino acids. Trimming removed 0 bases from V and 4 bases from J, with 19 bases in between. From germline, CDR1 is SGHDT and CDR2 YYEEEE. Sequencing relied on a cDNA template that was reverse transcribed from extracted RNA. Sequenced by immunoSEQ multiplex PCR; TCRdb stores in-frame clones only, minus some. This sample has 150,000 to 200,000 clones, with just under 60% found just once. V and J are TRBV5-6 and TRBJ1-2; no definite D call. The sequences come from CD4+ T cells sorted from blood, collected at week 0. This clonotype was sampled from a human donor with alopecia areata. CDR3 residues: CASSLDSMLQWGYGYTF. CDR3 nucleotides: TGTGCCAGCAGCTTGGATAGTATGCTCCAATGGGGCTATGGCTACACCTTC.